A selection of T cell receptor beta chains follows, all from one sample in a study of CD8 T cells in Susac syndrome. TCRdb called the immunoSEQ multiplex PCR reads again in MiXCR, with one record for every CDR3 protein. This sample has about 240,000 distinct CDR3 sequences, with 90% to 96% found just once. The sequenced sample consisted of CD4+ T cells from PBMCs. These receptors were taken from a human donor with Susac syndrome. CDR3s include the opening cysteine and the closing phenylalanine or tryptophan. Fields, in order: CDR3 DNA, CDR3 protein, D gene, clone size, V gene, J gene. A D gene is named only where the DNA matches it firmly. Size is omitted from some rows. Given values are once, few, many or a class for expanded clones.

DNA: TGTGCCAGCAGCCACACCACAGATGCCAATGAGCAGTTCTTC
CDR3: CASSHTTDANEQFF
D: NA
size: NA
V: TRBV3-1
J: TRBJ2-1

DNA: TGTGCCAGCTCCGGGGCAGGGAGCACAGATACGCAGTATTTT
CDR3: CASSGAGSTDTQYF
D: NA
size: few
V: TRBV25-1
J: TRBJ2-3

DNA: TGTGCATCACGGGAGGGCTTTGGTGAGACCCAGTACTTC
CDR3: CASREGFGETQYF
D: TRBD2
size: NA
V: TRBV3-1
J: TRBJ2-5

DNA: TGCAGTGCGAGGAGACCAGGACAGGTCAACCTGGAAGGCAATCAGCCCCAGCATTTT
CDR3: CSARRPGQVNLEGNQPQHF
D: TRBD1
size: once
V: TRBV20-1
J: TRBJ1-5

DNA: TGTGCCAGCAGTCGGGACAGGCCCCCCTACGAGCAGTACTTC
CDR3: CASSRDRPPYEQYF
D: TRBD1
size: NA
V: TRBV28
J: TRBJ2-7

DNA: TGTGCCAGCAGCTTTCTCAGCACAGATACGCAGTATTTT
CDR3: CASSFLSTDTQYF
D: NA
size: NA
V: TRBV7-3
J: TRBJ2-3

DNA: TGCAGCGCCCGATACCCCCGACTAGCGGGAGTCCTCTCCTACGAGCAGTACTTC
CDR3: CSARYPRLAGVLSYEQYF
D: TRBD2
size: NA
V: TRBV29-1
J: TRBJ2-7

DNA: TGTGCCAGCTCACCTAATCAGGGAGTCGCTGAAGCTTTCTTT
CDR3: CASSPNQGVAEAFF
D: NA
size: NA
V: TRBV18
J: TRBJ1-1

DNA: TGTGCCACCAGTGGGTCGGCAGATCCCTCTGGGGCCAACGTCCTGACTTTC
CDR3: CATSGSADPSGANVLTF
D: NA
size: NA
V: TRBV24-1
J: TRBJ2-6

DNA: TGTGCCAGCTCGCCGGGACTAGCGGGCCTGGCCAAAAACATTCAGTACTTC
CDR3: CASSPGLAGLAKNIQYF
D: TRBD2
size: NA
V: TRBV18
J: TRBJ2-4

DNA: TGTGCCACCAGCAGCGGAACAGGGCCAAACATTCAGTACTTC
CDR3: CATSSGTGPNIQYF
D: NA
size: NA
V: TRBV15
J: TRBJ2-4

DNA: TGTGCCAGCAGTTCCGGGACAGGGGCTTACGCTTTCTTT
CDR3: CASSSGTGAYAFF
D: TRBD1
size: NA
V: TRBV12-3/TRBV12-4
J: TRBJ1-1

DNA: TGTGCCAGCAGCGTTATAGCGGGACTCACAGATACGCAGTATTTT
CDR3: CASSVIAGLTDTQYF
D: TRBD2
size: NA
V: TRBV9
J: TRBJ2-3

DNA: TGCAGTGCTAGAGATCGGGTTAGCGGGAGGCCATCAACCTACGAGCAGTACTTC
CDR3: CSARDRVSGRPSTYEQYF
D: TRBD2
size: NA
V: TRBV20-1
J: TRBJ2-7

DNA: TGCAGCGTTGACGCAGCGTCGAACACTGAAGCTTTCTTT
CDR3: CSVDAASNTEAFF
D: NA
size: NA
V: TRBV29-1
J: TRBJ1-1

DNA: TGTGCCACCAGTGATCGTAGGGAGACCCAGTACTTC
CDR3: CATSDRRETQYF
D: NA
size: NA
V: TRBV24-1
J: TRBJ2-5

DNA: TGTGCCAGCAGCAAAGTTACCAGCTCCTACGAGCAGTACTTC
CDR3: CASSKVTSSYEQYF
D: NA
size: NA
V: TRBV21-1
J: TRBJ2-7

DNA: TGTGCCTGTAAAGGGACAGAACACAATGAGCAGTTCTTC
CDR3: CACKGTEHNEQFF
D: TRBD1
size: NA
V: TRBV11-1
J: TRBJ2-1

DNA: TGTGCCACCTCTCGGAGGGGCGGCCAAGAGACCCAGTACTTC
CDR3: CATSRRGGQETQYF
D: NA
size: once
V: TRBV12-3/TRBV12-4
J: TRBJ2-5

DNA: TGCAGCGTTGTGGGTCTGGCGGGGGCCTACGAGCAGTACTTC
CDR3: CSVVGLAGAYEQYF
D: TRBD2
size: NA
V: TRBV29-1
J: TRBJ2-7

DNA: TGTGCTAGTGGTCCACCAACCGGGGCCGACCGACTCGAGCAGTACTTC
CDR3: CASGPPTGADRLEQYF
D: NA
size: NA
V: TRBV12-5
J: TRBJ2-7

DNA: TGTGCCAGCAGCCCGATCGGGCGCGCAGATACGCAGTATTTT
CDR3: CASSPIGRADTQYF
D: NA
size: NA
V: TRBV28
J: TRBJ2-3

DNA: TGTGCCAGCAGCCGCCGGCGGAGCACAGATACGCAGTATTTT
CDR3: CASSRRRSTDTQYF
D: NA
size: NA
V: TRBV11-2
J: TRBJ2-3

DNA: TGTGCCTGGAGGGCATCGATGAGATACATGAACACTGAAGCTTTCTTT
CDR3: CAWRASMRYMNTEAFF
D: NA
size: NA
V: TRBV30
J: TRBJ1-1

DNA: TGTGCCAGTAGACAGTACAATGAGCAGTTCTTC
CDR3: CASRQYNEQFF
D: NA
size: NA
V: TRBV27
J: TRBJ2-1

DNA: TGTGCCAGCAGTGGACTAGCGGGAGTGGGAGATACGCAGTATTTT
CDR3: CASSGLAGVGDTQYF
D: TRBD2
size: NA
V: TRBV25-1
J: TRBJ2-3

DNA: TGTGCCAGCCTGGGGCAAGCCGACAATGAGCAGTTCTTC
CDR3: CASLGQADNEQFF
D: NA
size: NA
V: TRBV6-2/TRBV6-3
J: TRBJ2-1